This TCR beta chain was recorded in a study of sequential checkpoint blockade in melanoma. Sequencing used immunoSEQ multiplex PCR; TCRdb keeps in-frame clones, though not all of them. The profile shows 20,000 to 25,000 clones, 27% of them singletons. This clone has only a few counts. Treatment reported: randomized to nivolumab then ipilimumab (arm A) or the reverse (arm B). The CDR3 covers 14 residues. V was pared by 5 bases and J by 7 bases, with 15 bases between. The source is a human donor with melanoma. The V gene is TRBV7-1, the J gene TRBJ2-1, with D maybe TRBD2 (6 bases). TRBV7-1 is an ORF for which the function is uncertain. The material sequenced was tumor tissue (inferred from file names), taken from a patient given nivolumab and ipilimumab in sequence. CDR3 sequence: CASSQEISGNEQFF. The CDR3 nucleotides are TGTGCCAGCAGCCAAGAGATTAGCGGTAATGAGCAGTTCTTC.